These T cell receptor beta chains were read from a single sample in a study of T cells in Graves' hyperthyroidism and ophthalmopathy. TCRdb ran MiXCR on the multiplex PCR reads and lists one entry per CDR3 protein. Of 700,000 or so distinct CDR3 sequences in the sample, about a sixth were seen once. The sequenced sample was blood. These receptors were collected from a man aged 18 to 30 with Graves' hyperthyroidism. The CDR3 runs from the conserved cysteine through the conserved F or W. The D gene is left open where the match is weak. Some rows have no size entry. The others give once, few or many, or a class for an expanded clone.

d_call	v_call	clone_size	j_call	cdr3_aa	cdr3_nt
-	TRBV5-1	many	TRBJ1-1	CASSLDAGPTEAFF	TGCGCCAGCAGCTTGGACGCAGGACCAACTGAAGCTTTCTTT
-	TRBV10-3	many	TRBJ2-3	CAISGERTDTQYF	TGTGCCATCAGTGGGGAGCGCACAGATACGCAGTATTTT
-	TRBV7-2	many	TRBJ2-1	CASRSVLANYNEQFF	TGTGCCAGCAGGTCTGTACTAGCCAACTACAATGAGCAGTTCTTC
-	TRBV20-1	few	TRBJ2-1	CSATTGPEQFF	TGCAGTGCTACAACAGGACCCGAGCAGTTCTTC
-	TRBV25-1	-	TRBJ2-1	CASSRGADYNEQFF	TGTGCCAGCAGCCGTGGGGCGGATTACAATGAGCAGTTCTTC
-	TRBV30	-	TRBJ2-7	CAWSVPGISYGQYF	TGTGCCTGGAGTGTACCGGGGATCTCCTACGGGCAGTACTTC
-	TRBV16	many	TRBJ1-1	CASSQLGSQNTEAFF	TGTGCCAGCAGCCAATTAGGCAGTCAGAACACTGAAGCTTTCTTT
TRBD2	TRBV7-9	-	TRBJ2-2	CASSLILAGPGELFF	TGTGCCAGCAGCTTAATACTAGCGGGCCCCGGGGAGCTGTTTTTT
-	TRBV6-2/TRBV6-3	-	TRBJ1-2	CASSPPRSQPNYGYTF	TGTGCCAGCAGTCCCCCGCGCAGCCAACCTAACTATGGCTACACCTTC
-	TRBV2	many	TRBJ1-3	CASGRDHSGNTIYF	TGTGCCAGCGGACGGGACCACTCTGGAAACACCATATATTTT
-	TRBV28	many	TRBJ2-1	CASSLFVPYNEQFF	TGTGCCAGCAGTTTATTTGTCCCTTACAATGAGCAGTTCTTC
-	TRBV4-1	-	TRBJ2-7	CASSHFAGADYEQYF	TGCGCCAGCAGCCACTTCGCCGGGGCGGACTACGAGCAGTACTTC